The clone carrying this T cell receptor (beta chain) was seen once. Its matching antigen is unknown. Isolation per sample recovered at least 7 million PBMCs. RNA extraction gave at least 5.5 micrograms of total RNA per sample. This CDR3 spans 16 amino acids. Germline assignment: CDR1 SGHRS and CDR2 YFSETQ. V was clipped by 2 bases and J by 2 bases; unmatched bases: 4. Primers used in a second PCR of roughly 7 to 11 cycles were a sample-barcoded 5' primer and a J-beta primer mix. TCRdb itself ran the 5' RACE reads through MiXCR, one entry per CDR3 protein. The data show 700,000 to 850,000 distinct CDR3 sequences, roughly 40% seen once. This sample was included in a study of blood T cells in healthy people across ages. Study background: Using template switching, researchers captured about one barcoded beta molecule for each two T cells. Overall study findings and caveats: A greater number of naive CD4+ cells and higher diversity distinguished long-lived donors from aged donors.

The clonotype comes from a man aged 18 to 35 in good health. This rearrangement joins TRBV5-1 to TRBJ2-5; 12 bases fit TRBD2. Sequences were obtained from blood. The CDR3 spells CASSFGGTSGQETQYF. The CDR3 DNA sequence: TGCGCCAGCAGCTTCGGGGGGACTAGCGGGCAAGAGACCCAGTACTTC.